A selection of T cell receptor beta chains follows, all from one sample in a study of control samples from healthy donors and cancer patients. Libraries were prepared by immunoSEQ multiplex PCR; TCRdb keeps only in-frame clonotypes and omits some of them. The table records around 170,000 clones, around 89% of them present only once. Input material: blood. The source is a woman aged 45-59 years in good health. Both conserved end residues are part of each CDR3. The order of the fields is CDR3 DNA, CDR3 protein, V gene, D gene, clone size, J gene. A D gene is named only where the DNA matches it firmly. The size entry is marked missing in some rows and otherwise reads once, few, many or a size class.

DNA: TGTGCCAGCAGCCGGACAGGGGTTTATGGCTACACCTTC
CDR3: CASSRTGVYGYTF
V: TRBV7-9
D: TRBD1
size: -
J: TRBJ1-2

DNA: TGTGCCAGCAGCTCGTTATTAACAGGGAATGAAAAACTGTTTTTT
CDR3: CASSSLLTGNEKLFF
V: TRBV7-9
D: -
size: -
J: TRBJ1-4

DNA: TGTGCCAGTAGTATAAGGGCTCGGACTGAAGCTTTCTTT
CDR3: CASSIRARTEAFF
V: TRBV19
D: -
size: -
J: TRBJ1-1

DNA: TGTGCCAGCAGCTTAGGGTATACAGTGAACACTGAAGCTTTCTTT
CDR3: CASSLGYTVNTEAFF
V: TRBV7-2
D: -
size: -
J: TRBJ1-1

DNA: TGTGCCAGCAGGCTGGCAGACGGAGCGAATCAGCCCCAGCATTTT
CDR3: CASRLADGANQPQHF
V: TRBV2
D: -
size: -
J: TRBJ1-5

DNA: TGTGCCAGTAGGGTAAGGGACGGCTCCTACGAGCAGTACTTC
CDR3: CASRVRDGSYEQYF
V: TRBV19
D: -
size: -
J: TRBJ2-7

DNA: TGTGCCAGCTCACCACAGGACAACACCGGGGAGCTGTTTTTT
CDR3: CASSPQDNTGELFF
V: TRBV18
D: -
size: -
J: TRBJ2-2

DNA: TGTGCCAGCAGCACCAGGGGGCTAGCGCCAGATACGCAGTATTTT
CDR3: CASSTRGLAPDTQYF
V: TRBV7-3
D: TRBD1
size: -
J: TRBJ2-3

DNA: TGTGCCAGCAGCTTAGCGTTTAGCCCCTACAATGAGCAGTTCTTC
CDR3: CASSLAFSPYNEQFF
V: TRBV7-9
D: -
size: -
J: TRBJ2-1

DNA: TGTGCCAGTAGTATAGGGACAGGGGGCTATTCTGGCTACACCTTC
CDR3: CASSIGTGGYSGYTF
V: TRBV19
D: TRBD1
size: -
J: TRBJ1-2

DNA: TGTGCCAGCAGCCAAGACTACGCCACTGAAGCTTTCTTT
CDR3: CASSQDYATEAFF
V: TRBV3-1/TRBV3-2
D: -
size: once
J: TRBJ1-1

DNA: TGTGCCAGCAGCTCGGTGGGGGCTTCACTCCAAGAGACCCAGTACTTC
CDR3: CASSSVGASLQETQYF
V: TRBV7-2
D: -
size: -
J: TRBJ2-5

DNA: TGTGCCAGCAGGGGGACAATCACTGAAGCTTTCTTT
CDR3: CASRGTITEAFF
V: TRBV7-9
D: -
size: -
J: TRBJ1-1

DNA: TGTGCCAGCAGAAGTGTTGGGACTAGCGGGACCGGGGAGCTGTTTTTT
CDR3: CASRSVGTSGTGELFF
V: TRBV27
D: TRBD2
size: -
J: TRBJ2-2

DNA: TGTGCCAGCAGCCTAATGGACAGGGATGGCGAGCAGTACTTC
CDR3: CASSLMDRDGEQYF
V: TRBV7-9
D: TRBD1
size: -
J: TRBJ2-7

DNA: TGTGCCACCAGTGATTTGGGGGGGAACGAGCAGTACTTC
CDR3: CATSDLGGNEQYF
V: TRBV24-1
D: -
size: -
J: TRBJ2-7

DNA: TGTGCCAGCAGTGAAGTCCGGGGGGACACTGAAGCTTTCTTT
CDR3: CASSEVRGDTEAFF
V: TRBV6-1
D: -
size: once
J: TRBJ1-1

DNA: TGTGCCAGCAGCTTCGGACTAGCGGGGGCAGATACGCAGTATTTT
CDR3: CASSFGLAGADTQYF
V: TRBV7-2
D: TRBD2
size: -
J: TRBJ2-3

DNA: TGCGCCAGCAGCCAAGGAAGACTAAAAGAGACCCAGTACTTC
CDR3: CASSQGRLKETQYF
V: TRBV4-1
D: -
size: -
J: TRBJ2-5

DNA: TGTGCCAGCAGCGTAGGGCTTCGGAGGGAGGGGGAGCAGTACTTC
CDR3: CASSVGLRREGEQYF
V: TRBV9
D: TRBD2
size: -
J: TRBJ2-7

DNA: TGCGCCAGCAGCCCCCCAAGTACCGGGGAGCTGTTTTTT
CDR3: CASSPPSTGELFF
V: TRBV4-3
D: -
size: -
J: TRBJ2-2

DNA: TGTGCCAGCACCGCGAGCAGGGCGGATTCACCCCTCCACTTT
CDR3: CASTASRADSPLHF
V: TRBV6-5
D: -
size: -
J: TRBJ1-6

DNA: TGTGCCAGCACCGAGGGGGCAGGGGCGGATTCACCCCTCCACTTT
CDR3: CASTEGAGADSPLHF
V: TRBV6-6
D: TRBD1
size: -
J: TRBJ1-6

DNA: TGTGCCAGTAGCCGGACAGGACCTAACTACGAGCAGTACTTC
CDR3: CASSRTGPNYEQYF
V: TRBV19
D: TRBD1
size: -
J: TRBJ2-7